This T cell receptor beta chain was recorded in a study of control samples from healthy donors and cancer patients. V shed 4 bases and J 7 bases; nucleotides not matched to a gene: 5. The CDR3 has 15 amino acids. The germline CDR1 and CDR2 sequences are LGHDT and YNNKEL (reference sequence). Method: immunoSEQ multiplex PCR; TCRdb's copy keeps in-frame clones and lacks some. The table lists under 70,000 clones, 75% to 95% of them singletons. The sequenced sample was PBMCs. The clonotype was recovered from a woman aged 50 to 65 with colorectal cancer. This chain uses TRBV3-1 (or the pseudogene TRBV3-2) with TRBJ1-6; 9 positions agree with TRBD1. The CDR3 is CASSPQGAKNSPLHF. CDR3 DNA: TGTGCCAGCAGCCCACAGGGGGCAAAGAATTCACCCCTCCACTTT.